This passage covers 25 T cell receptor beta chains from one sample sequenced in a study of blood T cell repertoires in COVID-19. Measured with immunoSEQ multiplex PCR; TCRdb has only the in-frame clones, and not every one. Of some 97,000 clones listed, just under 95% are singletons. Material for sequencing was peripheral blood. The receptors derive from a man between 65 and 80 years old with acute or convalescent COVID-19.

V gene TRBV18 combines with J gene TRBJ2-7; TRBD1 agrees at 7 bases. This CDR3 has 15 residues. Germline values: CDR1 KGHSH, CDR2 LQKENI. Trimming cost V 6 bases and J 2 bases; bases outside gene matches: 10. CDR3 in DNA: TGTGCCAGCTCCCGCGAGGCAGGGGGACCCTACGAGCAGTACTTC. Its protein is CASSREAGGPYEQYF. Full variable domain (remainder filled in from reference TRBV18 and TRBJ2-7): NAGVMQNPRHLVRRRGQEARLRCSPMKGHSHVYWYRQLPEEGLKFMVYLQKENIIDESGMPKERFSAEFPKEGPSILRIQQVVRGDSAAYFCASSREAGGPYEQYFGPGTRLTVT.

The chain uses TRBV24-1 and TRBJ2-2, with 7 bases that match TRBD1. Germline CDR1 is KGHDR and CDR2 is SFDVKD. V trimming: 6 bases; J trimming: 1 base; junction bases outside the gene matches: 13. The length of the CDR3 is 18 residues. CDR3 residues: CATSSTTGDLLNTGELFF. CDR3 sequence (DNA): TGTGCCACCAGTTCTACCACAGGGGACCTCCTGAACACCGGGGAGCTGTTTTTT.

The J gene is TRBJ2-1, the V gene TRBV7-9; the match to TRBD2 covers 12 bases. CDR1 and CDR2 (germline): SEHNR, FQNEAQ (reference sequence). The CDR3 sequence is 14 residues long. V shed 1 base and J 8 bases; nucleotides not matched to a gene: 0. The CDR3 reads CASSLGLAGDEQFF. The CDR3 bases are TGTGCCAGCAGCTTAGGACTAGCGGGAGATGAGCAGTTCTTC. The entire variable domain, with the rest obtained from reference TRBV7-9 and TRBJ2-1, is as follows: DTGVSQNPRHKITKRGQNVTFRCDPISEHNRLYWYRQTLGQGPEFLTYFQNEAQLEKSRLLSDRFSAERPKGSFSTLEIQRTEQGDSAMYLCASSLGLAGDEQFFGPGTRLTVL.

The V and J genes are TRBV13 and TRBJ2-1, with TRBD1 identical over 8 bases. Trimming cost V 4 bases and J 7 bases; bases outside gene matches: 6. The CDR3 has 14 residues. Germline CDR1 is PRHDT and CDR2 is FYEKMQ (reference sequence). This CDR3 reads CASSSGQGTNEQFF. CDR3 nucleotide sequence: TGTGCCAGCAGCTCCGGACAGGGTACGAATGAGCAGTTCTTC.

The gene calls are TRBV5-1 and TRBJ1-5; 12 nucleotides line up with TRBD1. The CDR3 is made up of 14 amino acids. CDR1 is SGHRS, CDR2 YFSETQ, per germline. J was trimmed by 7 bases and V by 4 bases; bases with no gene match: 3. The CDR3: CASSTGTGGQPQHF. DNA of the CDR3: TGCGCCAGCAGCACCGGGACAGGGGGCCAGCCCCAGCATTTT.

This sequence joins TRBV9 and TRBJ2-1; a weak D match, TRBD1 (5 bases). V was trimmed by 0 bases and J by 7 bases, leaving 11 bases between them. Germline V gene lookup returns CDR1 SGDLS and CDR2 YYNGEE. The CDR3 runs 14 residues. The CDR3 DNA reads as TGTGCCAGCAGCGTAGTGGCAGGGCGGAATGAGCAGTTCTTC. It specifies CASSVVAGRNEQFF.

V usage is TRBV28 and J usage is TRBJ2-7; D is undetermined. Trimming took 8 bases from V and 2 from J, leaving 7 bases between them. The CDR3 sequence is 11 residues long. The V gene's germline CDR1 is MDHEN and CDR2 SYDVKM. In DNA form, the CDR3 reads TGTGCCAGCTCTCTCGCCTACGAGCAGTACTTC. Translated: CASSLAYEQYF.

Here the CDR3 DNA reads TGCGCCAGCAGTGTAGGAGGGGAGGGTGATTCACCCCTCCACTTT. Its translation: CASSVGGEGDSPLHF. The rearrangement links TRBV5-1 to TRBJ1-6, with D possibly TRBD1 on 5 matching bases. V lost 5 bases and J lost 8, with 17 bases in between. The CDR3 sequence is 15 residues long. The germline gives CDR1 SGHRS, CDR2 YFSETQ.

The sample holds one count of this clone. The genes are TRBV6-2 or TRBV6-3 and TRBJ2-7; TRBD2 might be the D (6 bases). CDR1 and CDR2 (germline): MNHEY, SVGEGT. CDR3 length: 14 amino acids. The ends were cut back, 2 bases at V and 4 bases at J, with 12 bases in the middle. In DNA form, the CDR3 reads TGTGCCAGCAGTTACATGGGGGGACGGTACGAGCAGTACTTC. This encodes CASSYMGGRYEQYF.

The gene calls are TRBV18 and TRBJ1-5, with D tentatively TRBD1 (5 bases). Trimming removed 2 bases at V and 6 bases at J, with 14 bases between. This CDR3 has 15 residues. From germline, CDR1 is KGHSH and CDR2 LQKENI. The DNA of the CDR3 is TGTGCCAGCTCACCAGGGCAGGGAGGCGGTCAGCCCCAGCATTTT. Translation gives CASSPGQGGGQPQHF.

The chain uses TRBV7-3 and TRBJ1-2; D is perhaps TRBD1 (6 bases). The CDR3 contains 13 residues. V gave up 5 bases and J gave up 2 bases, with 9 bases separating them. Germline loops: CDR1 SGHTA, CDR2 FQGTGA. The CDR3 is CASSLGQNYGYTF. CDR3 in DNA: TGTGCCAGCAGCCTTGGACAGAACTATGGCTACACCTTC.

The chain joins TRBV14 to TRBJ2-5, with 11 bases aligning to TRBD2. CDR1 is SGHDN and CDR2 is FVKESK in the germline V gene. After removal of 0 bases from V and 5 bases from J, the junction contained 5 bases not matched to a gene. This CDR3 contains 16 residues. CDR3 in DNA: TGTGCCAGCAGCCAAGAGCCGGGACTAGCGGTGGAGACCCAGTACTTC. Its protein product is CASSQEPGLAVETQYF.

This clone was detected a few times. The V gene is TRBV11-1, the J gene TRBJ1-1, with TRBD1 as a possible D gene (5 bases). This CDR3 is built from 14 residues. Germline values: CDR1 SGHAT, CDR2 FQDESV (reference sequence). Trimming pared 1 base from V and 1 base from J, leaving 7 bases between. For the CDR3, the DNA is TGTGCCAGCAGCTTAGATGGGGCGAACACTGAAGCTTTCTTT. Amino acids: CASSLDGANTEAFF.

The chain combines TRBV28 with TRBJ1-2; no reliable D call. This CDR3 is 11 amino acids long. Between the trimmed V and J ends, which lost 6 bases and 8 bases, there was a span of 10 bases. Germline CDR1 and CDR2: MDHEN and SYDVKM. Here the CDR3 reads CASREEQGYTF. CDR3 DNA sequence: TGTGCCAGCAGGGAGGAACAGGGCTACACCTTC.

CDR3 DNA: TGTGCCAGCAGTCCCGGGAGCCCATACTACGAGCAGTACTTC. It translates to CASSPGSPYYEQYF. The chain employs TRBV3-1 (or the pseudogene TRBV3-2) and TRBJ2-7, with D possibly TRBD2 on 6 matching bases. Trimming removed 6 bases at V and 3 bases at J, with 15 bases between. The CDR3 is 14 amino acids. Germline loops: CDR1 LGHDT, CDR2 YNNKEL (reference sequence).

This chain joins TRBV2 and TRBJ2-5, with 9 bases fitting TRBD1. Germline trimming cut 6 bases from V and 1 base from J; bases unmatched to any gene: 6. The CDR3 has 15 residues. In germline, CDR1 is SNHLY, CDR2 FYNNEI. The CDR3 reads CASRKQGALQETQYF. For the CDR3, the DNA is TGTGCCAGCAGAAAACAGGGGGCCCTCCAAGAGACCCAGTACTTC.

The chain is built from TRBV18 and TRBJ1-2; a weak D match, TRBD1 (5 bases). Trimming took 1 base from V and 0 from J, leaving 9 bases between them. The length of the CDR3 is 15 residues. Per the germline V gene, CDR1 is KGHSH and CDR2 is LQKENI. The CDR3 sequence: CASSPLRDANYGYTF. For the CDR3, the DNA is TGTGCCAGCTCACCACTCAGGGATGCTAACTATGGCTACACCTTC.

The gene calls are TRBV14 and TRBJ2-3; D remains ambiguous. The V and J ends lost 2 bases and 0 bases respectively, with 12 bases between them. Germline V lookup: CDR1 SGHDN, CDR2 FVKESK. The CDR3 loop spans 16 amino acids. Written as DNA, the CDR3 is TGTGCCAGCAGCCAACTTCTATTGCGGAGCACAGATACGCAGTATTTT. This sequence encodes CASSQLLLRSTDTQYF.

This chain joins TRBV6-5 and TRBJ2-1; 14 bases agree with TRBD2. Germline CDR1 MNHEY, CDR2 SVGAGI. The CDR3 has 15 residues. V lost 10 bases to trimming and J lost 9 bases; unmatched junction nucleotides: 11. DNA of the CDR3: TGTGCCATCAATATAGGACTAGCGGGAGGTGGTGAGCAGTTCTTC. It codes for CAINIGLAGGGEQFF.

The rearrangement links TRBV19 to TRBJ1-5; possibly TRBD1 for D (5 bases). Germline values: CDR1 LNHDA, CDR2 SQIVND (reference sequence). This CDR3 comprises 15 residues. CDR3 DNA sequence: TGTGCTTCTCAAGGACAAGTTTTAAGCAATCAGCCCCAGCATTTT. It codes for CASQGQVLSNQPQHF.

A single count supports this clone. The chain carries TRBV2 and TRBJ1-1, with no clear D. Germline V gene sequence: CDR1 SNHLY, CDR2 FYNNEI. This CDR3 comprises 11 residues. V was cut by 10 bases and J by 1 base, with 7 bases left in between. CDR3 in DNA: TGTGCCATCGAGGGGAACACTGAAGCTTTCTTT. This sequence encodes CAIEGNTEAFF.

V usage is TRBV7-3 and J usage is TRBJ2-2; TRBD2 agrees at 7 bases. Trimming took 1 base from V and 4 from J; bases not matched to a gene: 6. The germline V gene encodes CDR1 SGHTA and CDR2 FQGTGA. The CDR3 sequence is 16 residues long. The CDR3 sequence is CASSLKGGSSTGELFF. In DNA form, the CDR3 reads TGTGCCAGCAGCTTAAAGGGCGGGAGCTCCACCGGGGAGCTGTTTTTT.

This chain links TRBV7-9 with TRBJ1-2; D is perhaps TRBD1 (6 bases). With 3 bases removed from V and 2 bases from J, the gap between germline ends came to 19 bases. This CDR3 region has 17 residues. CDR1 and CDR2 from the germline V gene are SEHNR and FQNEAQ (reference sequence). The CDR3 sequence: CASSFDGGQRKNYGYTF. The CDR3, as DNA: TGTGCCAGCAGCTTTGATGGTGGACAGCGAAAAAACTATGGCTACACCTTC.

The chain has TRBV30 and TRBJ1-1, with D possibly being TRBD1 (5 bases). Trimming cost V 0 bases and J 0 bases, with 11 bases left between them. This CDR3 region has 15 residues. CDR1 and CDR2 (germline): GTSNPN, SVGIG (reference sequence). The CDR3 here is CAWSVPEGMNTEAFF. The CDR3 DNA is TGTGCCTGGAGTGTACCGGAGGGGATGAACACTGAAGCTTTCTTT.

CDR3 DNA: TGTGCCAGCAGTTTTTTAGAGAATGAAAAACTGTTTTTT. This sequence encodes CASSFLENEKLFF. V is TRBV6-5 and J is TRBJ1-4; D remains unclear. The CDR3 runs to 13 residues. Germline CDR1 and CDR2: MNHEY and SVGAGI. V dropped 4 bases and J dropped 5 bases, with 8 bases sitting between them.